The rows below give T cell receptor beta chains drawn from one sample of a study of T cell responses to AZD1222 COVID-19 vaccine. TCRdb keeps only in-frame clones here, not all; method: immunoSEQ multiplex PCR. The table lists some 140,000 clones, 89% of them singletons. The source material was peripheral blood, sampled 28 days after the second AZD1222 dose. These receptor sequences come from an adult who received the AZD1222 COVID-19 vaccine. Both conserved end residues are part of each CDR3. The D gene is left open where the match is weak. Clone size is stated in some rows and not others, as once, few, many or a class when expanded.

clone_size,j_call,v_call,d_call,cdr3_aa,cdr3_nt
-,TRBJ2-5,TRBV11-2,-,CASTGHGTGSQYF,TGTGCCAGCACCGGCCATGGGACGGGGTCCCAGTACTTC
-,TRBJ2-7,TRBV7-9,-,CASTALATGASSYEQYF,TGTGCCAGCACCGCCCTCGCGACAGGCGCCAGCTCCTACGAGCAGTACTTC
-,TRBJ1-1,TRBV12-3/TRBV12-4,-,CASSLPGVAFF,TGTGCCAGCAGTTTACCAGGGGTGGCTTTCTTT
few,TRBJ2-3,TRBV7-2,TRBD2,CASSLGAGTSTDTQYF,TGTGCCAGCAGCTTAGGAGCGGGAACTAGCACAGATACGCAGTATTTT
-,TRBJ1-2,TRBV3-1/TRBV3-2,TRBD1,CASSLGQGDYGYTF,TGTGCCAGCAGCCTTGGACAGGGCGACTATGGCTACACCTTC
-,TRBJ1-1,TRBV3-1/TRBV3-2,-,CASSPTVNTEAFF,TGTGCCAGCAGCCCGACGGTGAACACTGAAGCTTTCTTT
-,TRBJ2-1,TRBV5-5,-,CASSLFEGSYNEQFF,TGTGCCAGCAGCTTGTTTGAGGGTTCCTACAATGAGCAGTTCTTC
-,TRBJ1-5,TRBV6-1,-,CASSEAQGGQPQHF,TGTGCCAGCAGTGAAGCGCAAGGGGGTCAGCCCCAGCATTTT
-,TRBJ2-7,TRBV6-1,TRBD2,CASSEGVGGRVGQPYEQYF,TGTGCCAGCAGTGAGGGGGTTGGCGGGAGAGTGGGGCAACCCTACGAGCAGTACTTC
-,TRBJ2-2,TRBV7-3,-,CASSPQWGGDTGELFF,TGTGCCAGCAGCCCACAATGGGGAGGCGACACCGGGGAGCTGTTTTTT
-,TRBJ2-2,TRBV15,-,CATSRDWGQGSGELFF,TGTGCCACCAGCAGAGATTGGGGTCAGGGATCCGGGGAGCTGTTTTTT
-,TRBJ1-2,TRBV3-1/TRBV3-2,-,CASSQVFPGYTF,TGTGCCAGCAGCCAAGTTTTTCCTGGCTACACCTTC
-,TRBJ2-1,TRBV5-8,-,CASSPWAPLATSSYNEQFF,TGTGCCAGCAGCCCCTGGGCCCCCTTAGCGACTAGCTCCTACAATGAGCAGTTCTTC
once,TRBJ1-2,TRBV5-1,-,CASSGEQATNYGYTF,TGCGCCAGCAGTGGGGAACAGGCAACTAACTATGGCTACACCTTC
-,TRBJ2-1,TRBV27,TRBD2,CASTLAGAYNEQFF,TGTGCCAGCACCTTAGCGGGAGCCTACAATGAGCAGTTCTTC
-,TRBJ2-3,TRBV7-3,TRBD2,CASSSQAGSTDTQYF,TGTGCCAGCAGCTCTCAAGCGGGGAGCACAGATACGCAGTATTTT
-,TRBJ1-2,TRBV4-3,-,CASSQDNAVGGNYGYTF,TGCGCCAGCAGCCAAGATAATGCCGTAGGGGGTAACTATGGCTACACCTTC
-,TRBJ2-3,TRBV4-1,TRBD2,CASSQRASGASTDTQYF,TGCGCCAGCAGCCAAAGGGCTAGCGGGGCTAGCACAGATACGCAGTATTTT
-,TRBJ1-5,TRBV6-2/TRBV6-3,TRBD1,CASSATGYQPQHF,TGTGCCAGCAGCGCGACAGGGTATCAGCCCCAGCATTTT
few,TRBJ1-3,TRBV7-2,-,CASSLESVRHAGNTIYF,TGTGCCAGCAGCTTAGAATCGGTTAGGCACGCTGGAAACACCATATATTTT
-,TRBJ1-6,TRBV18,-,CASSPLGPGTNNSPLHF,TGTGCCAGCTCACCATTGGGTCCAGGGACAAATAATTCACCCCTCCACTTT
-,TRBJ2-7,TRBV6-1,-,CASSEGSDYEQYF,TGTGCCAGCAGTGAAGGGTCAGATTACGAGCAGTACTTC
-,TRBJ1-1,TRBV10-1,TRBD1,CASRKTQGAAEAFF,TGCGCCAGCAGAAAGACACAGGGGGCCGCTGAAGCTTTCTTT
-,TRBJ2-7,TRBV6-5,-,CASRRGTTYEQYF,TGTGCCAGCAGACGAGGGACCACCTACGAGCAGTACTTC
-,TRBJ1-1,TRBV14,-,CASSQVPGSAEAFF,TGTGCCAGCAGCCAAGTCCCGGGGTCGGCTGAAGCTTTCTTT
-,TRBJ1-1,TRBV9,-,CASSLNRDTEAFF,TGTGCCAGCAGCTTGAATAGAGACACTGAAGCTTTCTTT
-,TRBJ2-2,TRBV27,-,CASMRQTRANTGELFF,TGTGCCAGCATGAGGCAGACTAGGGCGAACACCGGGGAGCTGTTTTTT
-,TRBJ1-1,TRBV18,TRBD1,CASSLSGQGDEAFF,TGTGCCAGCTCACTATCGGGACAGGGAGATGAAGCTTTCTTT
-,TRBJ1-2,TRBV5-5,-,CASSFIGNAYVYGYTF,TGTGCCAGCAGCTTCATAGGCAACGCGTATGTGTATGGCTACACCTTC
few,TRBJ2-6,TRBV4-2,TRBD2,CASSRAGVASGANVLTF,TGTGCCAGCAGCCGCGCGGGAGTGGCCTCTGGGGCCAACGTCCTGACTTTC